Listed below are T cell receptor beta chains from one sample, sequenced in a study of T cells after yellow fever vaccination. TCRdb reanalysed the 5' RACE reads using MiXCR and keeps one entry per CDR3 protein. This table has hundreds of thousands of distinct CDR3 sequences, 15% to 20% appearing once. The sequencing here drew on PBMCs, taken 15 days after the yellow fever booster vaccination. These receptors all come from a man in his thirties or forties who received the YFV17D yellow fever vaccine. The CDR3 runs from the conserved cysteine through the conserved F or W. A D gene is named only where the DNA matches it firmly. Clone size is shown for a subset of rows, as once, few, many or a class of expanded clone.

>TRBV5-1|TRBJ1-2|.|.
TGCGCCAGCAGCCCCGAGGGGCGGCGGGATGGCTACACCTTC
CASSPEGRRDGYTF
>TRBV18|TRBJ2-1|few|TRBD2
TGTGCCAGCTCACCGGGAACTAGCGGATCAAACAATGAGCAGTTCTTC
CASSPGTSGSNNEQFF
>TRBV12-3/TRBV12-4|TRBJ2-5|.|.
TGTGCCAGCAGTCAAAGACTCCACGGGGAGACCCAGTACTTC
CASSQRLHGETQYF
>TRBV7-2|TRBJ2-3|.|.
TGTGCAGCTAAAGGGGCAGCAGATACGCAGTATTTT
CAAKGAADTQYF
>TRBV27|TRBJ2-4|few|.
TGTGCCAGCACTTCGGATATGGGCAAAAACATTCAGTACTTC
CASTSDMGKNIQYF
>TRBV7-3|TRBJ2-4|.|.
TGTGCCAGCAGCTTAGGAGGTCCTGGGACCATTCAGTACTTC
CASSLGGPGTIQYF
>TRBV13|TRBJ2-3|.|.
TGTGCCAGCTCCCACATGGCAGGGGGGGCAGATACGCAGTATTTT
CASSHMAGGADTQYF
>TRBV20-1|TRBJ2-7|few|TRBD1
TGCAGTGCTAGAGGAGGACAGGGGAAGACCTACGAGCAGTACTTC
CSARGGQGKTYEQYF
>TRBV5-1|TRBJ1-1|few|TRBD1
TGCGCCAGCAGCTTGTCCGGACAGGGACGGGCAGCTCGAGCTTTCTTT
CASSLSGQGRAARAFF
>TRBV7-9|TRBJ1-6|few|.
TGTGCCAGCAGGGAGGGGCCTAATTCACCCCTCCACTTT
CASREGPNSPLHF
>TRBV29-1|TRBJ2-1|few|.
TGCAGTGCAGACAATGAGCAGTTCTTC
CSADNEQFF
>TRBV5-1|TRBJ2-1|.|.
TGCGCCAGCAGCTTTGCAGGAGTTTACAATGAGCAGTTCTTC
CASSFAGVYNEQFF
>TRBV6-1|TRBJ1-5|.|.
TGTGCCAGCAGGGGAGGGACCGGCGATCAGCCCCAGCATTTT
CASRGGTGDQPQHF
>TRBV29-1|TRBJ2-3|.|TRBD2
TGCAGCGTTGTGTTGTTAGCGGGAGAAGGCACAGATACGCAGTATTTT
CSVVLLAGEGTDTQYF
>TRBV12-3/TRBV12-4|TRBJ2-7|few|TRBD2
TGTGCCAGCAGAAAAAGCGGGGGTGGCTACGAGCAGTACTTC
CASRKSGGGYEQYF
>TRBV20-1|TRBJ2-7|few|TRBD2
TGCAGTGCTAGTGGAGCGGGAGGGCCCTACGAGCAGTACTTC
CSASGAGGPYEQYF
>TRBV15|TRBJ2-5|.|TRBD2
TGTGCCACCAGCAGAGAACTAGCGAGAGAGACCCAGTACTTC
CATSRELARETQYF
>TRBV6-5|TRBJ1-1|.|.
TGTGCCAGCAGTTACGACGGGCCGAACACTGAAGCTTTCTTT
CASSYDGPNTEAFF
>TRBV10-2|TRBJ1-1|.|.
TGCGCCACCGGCAGGGGAACCATGAACACTGAAGCTTTCTTT
CATGRGTMNTEAFF
>TRBV19|TRBJ2-7|few|.
TGTGCCAGTAGTATCAGCGCGGGGTACGAGCAGTACTTC
CASSISAGYEQYF
>TRBV7-2|TRBJ2-2|few|.
TGTGCCAGCAGGTCTCAGGGCACCGGGGAGCTGTTTTTT
CASRSQGTGELFF
>TRBV12-5|TRBJ2-1|.|.
TGTGCTAGTGGTTTTTCGGTTGGGTCTAGCGCGATGTACAATGAGCAGTTCTTC
CASGFSVGSSAMYNEQFF
>TRBV7-2|TRBJ1-1|few|.
TGTGCCAGCAGCTTATCCCAACTGGGCACTGAAGCTTTCTTT
CASSLSQLGTEAFF
>TRBV9|TRBJ2-1|.|.
TGTGCCAGCAGCGTAGAGGCAGGATCCGAGCAGTTCTTC
CASSVEAGSEQFF
>TRBV6-2/TRBV6-3|TRBJ2-1|.|TRBD1
TGTGCCAGCAGTCAACTCTCCGGGACAGGAAACAATGAGCAGTTCTTC
CASSQLSGTGNNEQFF
>TRBV6-5|TRBJ2-5|few|.
TGTGCCAATCCCACAGGATGGACGCCGGGCTTC
CANPTGWTPGF
>TRBV2|TRBJ1-1|many|.
TGTGCCAGCAGTGACAGGATTGGCCCCTTGCGGACTGAAGCTTTCTTT
CASSDRIGPLRTEAFF
>TRBV9|TRBJ2-1|few|.
TGTGCCAGCAGTTATAGGGGCTACTCCTACAATGAGCAGTTCTTC
CASSYRGYSYNEQFF
>TRBV10-2|TRBJ2-7|few|.
TGCGCCAGCAGCCTTCTGGAAGCGATCTACGAGCAGTACTTC
CASSLLEAIYEQYF
>TRBV20-1|TRBJ2-7|many|TRBD2
TGCAGTCCCTCTAGCGGGACAGTGGGGGAGCAGTACTTC
CSPSSGTVGEQYF
>TRBV4-3|TRBJ2-2|.|.
TGCGCCAGCAGCCAAGGTAGCAGGGCCGGGGAGCTGTTTTTT
CASSQGSRAGELFF
>TRBV18|TRBJ2-1|.|.
TGTGCCAGCTCACCACAGGGCGGTAAGGAGCAGTTCTTC
CASSPQGGKEQFF
>TRBV20-1|TRBJ2-1|few|.
TGCAGTGCTAGAGTGCGAGAGTCCTACAATGAGCAGTTCTTC
CSARVRESYNEQFF
>TRBV5-1|TRBJ2-1|few|TRBD2
TGCGCCAGCAGCCAGCGGGGAAGCTCCTACAATGAGCAGTTCTTC
CASSQRGSSYNEQFF
>TRBV7-2|TRBJ2-5|few|TRBD2
TGTGCCAGCAGTCCGGGACTAGCGGGAGGTGACGAGACCCAGTACTTC
CASSPGLAGGDETQYF
>TRBV9|TRBJ1-1|few|.
TGTGCCAGCAGCACGCACCCAGAGGGCCGAGCTTTCTTT
CASSTHPEGRAFF
>TRBV12-5|TRBJ2-5|.|.
TGTGCTAGTGGTTTAGGGCAGGGACGACAAGAGACCCAGTACTTC
CASGLGQGRQETQYF
>TRBV13|TRBJ1-1|few|.
TGTGCCAGCAGCGACCCTACGGGGGGGGCTGAAGCTTTCTTT
CASSDPTGGAEAFF
>TRBV12-3/TRBV12-4|TRBJ2-7|few|.
TGTGCCAGCAGTCCCGCCTCCGGGGGCGTTCTCGAGCAGTACTTC
CASSPASGGVLEQYF
>TRBV6-1|TRBJ2-2|.|TRBD2
TGTGCCAGCAGGACTAGCGGGAAGAACACCGGGGAGCTGTTTTTT
CASRTSGKNTGELFF
>TRBV29-1|TRBJ2-1|.|.
TGCAGCTTTGCAGACTTTAGGACCTACAATGAGCAGTTCTTC
CSFADFRTYNEQFF
>TRBV15|TRBJ1-1|few|.
TGTGCCACCAGCAGCGAAAGACAGGTGAACACTGAAGCTTTCTTT
CATSSERQVNTEAFF